This TCR beta chain was recovered during a study of cytomegalovirus exposure and HLA in healthy donors. The study's findings and limits: Follow-up analysis later connected one missense variant in DCLRE1C with trimming of TCR beta V- and J-genes. Further analysis, carried out later, found HLA-associated TCR beta chains more clonally expanded than equally common other chains. Rates of TCR association differed by HLA locus in a later analysis, with DRB1 highest and HLA-C lowest. Being productive about 87% or about 30% of the time was typical of most TCR beta V segments in an earlier analysis.

In this sample, this clone turned up a few times. No antigen is known for it. The germline gives CDR1 SGHAT, CDR2 FQDESV (reference sequence). The CDR3 sequence is 15 residues long. V trimming: 5 bases; J trimming: 1 base; junction bases outside the gene matches: 7. 13 Jbeta primers and 60 Vbeta primers were used for the PCR. TCRdb keeps only in-frame clones here, not all; method: immunoSEQ multiplex PCR. Here the sample spans around 130,000 clones, 61% being singletons. The V call is TRBV11-1, the J call TRBJ1-1; 7 positions agree with TRBD1. The sequence was collected from a male donor in good health and CMV-seronegative. Sequenced sample: PBMCs. The DNA of the CDR3 is TGTGCCAGCAGCGCTCTGAAGGGGGCGAACACTGAAGCTTTCTTT. Translating it yields CASSALKGANTEAFF.